Below are 21 T cell receptor beta chains sequenced from a single sample in a study of CD8+CD57+ T cells in acquired aplastic anemia. The template for TCR beta VDJ and CDR3 sequence profiling was genomic DNA. MiXCR, run by TCRdb on the reads, gives a single entry per CDR3 protein. The sample carries 150,000 to 200,000 distinct CDR3 sequences, under 70% recorded once. The sample comprised sorted CD4+, CD8+, or CD8+CD57+ T cells (not recorded which) from PBMCs. The receptors shown here come from a human donor with severe aplastic anemia or a healthy control (not recorded which).

The chain carries TRBV19 and TRBJ2-3; D unresolved. Germline CDR1 is LNHDA and CDR2 is SQIVND (reference sequence). V lost 2 bases and J 0 bases, leaving 9 bases between the germline ends. The CDR3 totals 15 residues. CDR3 bases: TGTGCCAGTAGTATAACTTCCTACAGCACAGATACGCAGTATTTT. Residues: CASSITSYSTDTQYF. Complete variable domain (other parts from reference TRBV19 and TRBJ2-3): DGGITQSPKYLFRKEGQNVTLSCEQNLNHDAMYWYRQDPGQGLRLIYYSQIVNDFQKGDIAEGYSVSREKKESFPLTVTSAQKNPTAFYLCASSITSYSTDTQYFGPGTRLTVL.

The V call is TRBV29-1, the J call TRBJ2-7, with 11 bases fitting TRBD2. The CDR3 is 14 residues long. J was trimmed by 3 bases and V by 4 bases; bases with no gene match: 5. Per germline, CDR1 SQVTM and CDR2 ANQGSEA. As DNA, the CDR3 is TGCAGCGTTGTAGGGACTAGCGGACTCTACGAGCAGTACTTC. Translation: CSVVGTSGLYEQYF.

The chain combines TRBV2 with TRBJ2-2; no clear D. Trimming stripped 0 bases from V and 6 bases from J, with 5 bases between. Germline V gene sequence: CDR1 SNHLY, CDR2 FYNNEI. This CDR3 is built from 13 residues. As DNA, the CDR3 is TGTGCCAGCAGTGAAGCTATCCCCGGGGAGCTGTTTTTT. This sequence encodes CASSEAIPGELFF.

This clonotype appeared once. The chain uses TRBV7-9 and TRBJ2-7; TRBD1 agrees at 9 bases. This CDR3 is built from 15 residues. The V gene's germline CDR1 is SEHNR and CDR2 FQNEAQ (reference sequence). Trimming took 7 bases from V and 4 from J; bases not matched to a gene: 11. CDR3 protein: CASTPRATGGYEQYF. In nucleotides, the CDR3 is TGTGCCAGCACCCCCCGAGCGACAGGGGGTTACGAGCAGTACTTC.

A remark on this clonotype: Mismatch with germline at one junction end may stem from a read error. The chain employs TRBV7-9 and TRBJ2-7, with 7 bases identical to TRBD2. The CDR3 length is 12 residues. Germline assignment: CDR1 SEHNR and CDR2 FQNEAQ (reference sequence). CDR3 amino acids: CAGSYGTTRQYF. DNA of the CDR3: TGTGCCGGCAGCTATGGGACTACTAGGCAGTACTTC.

The V gene is TRBV28, the J gene TRBJ1-3; D gene unclear. The CDR3 extends over 15 amino acids. Germline-derived CDR1 and CDR2 are MDHEN and SYDVKM. Trimming cost V 3 bases and J 1 base, with 10 bases left between them. The CDR3 spells CASSFGYHSGNTIYF. The CDR3 DNA reads TGTGCCAGCAGTTTCGGCTACCATTCTGGAAACACCATATATTTT.

This clonotype appeared a few times. At one end, the junction sequence differs from germline, possibly due to a read error. The V call is TRBV7-7, the J call TRBJ1-4; TRBD1 matches 11 bases. Germline V lookup: CDR1 SSHAT, CDR2 FNYEAQ (reference sequence). The CDR3 runs 17 residues. The chain's CDR3 is CASSHRDRGVTNEKLFF. The CDR3 coding sequence is TGTGCTAGCAGCCACCGGGACAGGGGGGTAACTAATGAAAAACTGTTTTTT.

The sample holds one count of this clonotype. The chain links TRBV10-1 to TRBJ2-1; TRBD2 matches at 11 bases. V was pared by 10 bases and J by 5 bases, with 10 bases of the junction left unmatched. This CDR3 region has 15 residues. The germline V gene has CDR1 WNHNN and CDR2 SYGVQD (reference sequence). CDR3 region: CAILSGGAVNNEQFF. CDR3 DNA sequence: TGCGCCATCCTTAGCGGGGGGGCCGTTAACAATGAGCAGTTCTTC.

The chain carries TRBV2 and TRBJ2-7; 8 positions match TRBD2. V dropped 1 base and J dropped 6; count of bases not matched to a gene: 5. From germline, CDR1 is SNHLY and CDR2 FYNNEI. CDR3 size: 14 residues. CDR3 in amino acids: CASSEVSGSFEQYF. The CDR3 DNA reads as TGTGCCAGCAGTGAAGTCAGCGGGAGTTTCGAGCAGTACTTC.

The V and J genes are TRBV2 and TRBJ2-3; 10 nucleotides match TRBD1. The CDR3 extends over 14 amino acids. Germline V gene sequence: CDR1 SNHLY, CDR2 FYNNEI. V dropped 7 bases and J dropped 2; count of bases not matched to a gene: 3. The CDR3: CASKGTGATDTQYF. CDR3 nucleotide sequence: TGTGCCAGCAAAGGGACAGGGGCCACAGATACGCAGTATTTT.

The V gene is TRBV12-3 or TRBV12-4, the J gene TRBJ2-3; D gene uncertain. The ends were cut back, 0 bases at V and 11 bases at J, with 15 bases in the middle. This CDR3 has 14 amino acids. The DNA for the CDR3 is TGTGCCAGCAGTTTAGCTAGCCCTTTGAATGAGCAGTATTTT. It encodes CASSLASPLNEQYF.

This clonotype was detected a few times. CDR3 region: CAISGRDRGLSNEKLFF. CDR3 bases: TGTGCCATCAGTGGCCGGGACAGGGGGCTGTCTAATGAAAAACTGTTTTTT. V is TRBV10-3 and J is TRBJ1-4, with TRBD1 matching over 12 bases. V was clipped by 4 bases and J by 3 bases; unmatched bases: 6. Germline lookup yields CDR1 ENHRY and CDR2 SYGVKD. This CDR3 has 17 amino acids.

The rearrangement uses TRBV7-9 and TRBJ1-4, with D perhaps matching TRBD1 (5 bases). V was trimmed by 0 bases and J by 1 base, leaving 6 bases between them. The length of the CDR3 is 15 residues. Germline V CDR1 and CDR2: SEHNR, FQNEAQ (reference sequence). The CDR3 protein is CASSLATVTNEKLFF. CDR3 in DNA: TGTGCCAGCAGCTTAGCGACAGTAACTAATGAAAAACTGTTTTTT.

V and J are TRBV7-6 and TRBJ2-5; 7 nucleotides match TRBD2. The J call may be wrong; the DNA end is better matched by TRBJ2-7. The V gene's germline CDR1 is SGHVS and CDR2 FNYEAQ. The CDR3 sequence is 14 residues long. CDR3 protein: CASTHPGGSYEQYF. In nucleotides, the CDR3 is TGTGCCAGCACCCATCCGGGAGGCTCCTACGAGCAGTACTTC.

In its sample, this clonotype was seen a few times. The chain is built from TRBV20-1 and TRBJ1-6; a possible D gene is TRBD1 (6 bases). V lost 5 bases and J 5 bases, leaving 19 bases between the germline ends. The CDR3 runs 16 residues. Germline V lookup: CDR1 DFQATT, CDR2 SNEGSKA (reference sequence). CDR3 region: CSAGGGWTRDNSPLHF. The CDR3 DNA reads TGCAGTGCTGGAGGGGGGTGGACAAGGGATAATTCACCCCTCCACTTT.

V and J are TRBV20-1 and TRBJ2-1; D is perhaps TRBD2 (5 bases). The CDR3 contains 13 residues. Germline V gene data show CDR1 as DFQATT and CDR2 as SNEGSKA (reference sequence). Trimming took off 1 base at V and 10 bases at J, with 14 bases between the two ends. CDR3 nucleotide sequence: TGCAGTGCTAGAGCGACTACGCGAGGGGAGCAGTTCTTC. Translating it yields CSARATTRGEQFF.

This clonotype appeared once. The genes are TRBV2 and TRBJ2-1; D may match TRBD1 or TRBD2 (5 bases each). The ends were cut back, 10 bases at V and 8 bases at J, with 24 bases in the middle. This CDR3 is built from 15 residues. In germline, CDR1 is SNHLY, CDR2 FYNNEI. CDR3 sequence: CANRHLGTTGDEQFF. The CDR3 DNA is TGTGCCAATCGACACCTCGGGACGACGGGCGATGAGCAGTTCTTC.

This rearrangement joins TRBV10-1 to TRBJ1-4, with no clear D. The CDR3 runs to 13 residues. Deletions cut 0 bases from V and 7 bases from J, with 6 bases between. CDR1 is WNHNN and CDR2 is SYGVQD in the germline V gene (reference sequence). CDR3 sequence: CASSESNAEKLFF. The CDR3 region has the DNA TGCGCCAGCAGTGAGTCGAACGCTGAAAAACTGTTTTTT.

The chain is built from TRBV5-1 and TRBJ1-2; 8 nucleotides match TRBD1. The CDR3 has 13 amino acids. Unmatched junction bases numbered 5, after V lost 5 bases and J lost 5 bases. Germline CDR1 is SGHRS and CDR2 is YFSETQ. Here the CDR3 reads CASSYDRGYGYTF. As DNA, the CDR3 is TGCGCCAGCAGTTACGACAGGGGATATGGCTACACCTTC.

The chain employs TRBV2 and TRBJ2-2; no definite D call. The CDR3 has 10 amino acids. Germline V CDR1 and CDR2: SNHLY, FYNNEI. Trimming shortened V by 10 bases and J by 6 bases, and 6 bases separated the two germline ends. The CDR3 region has the DNA TGTGCCACCTTCTCCGGGGAGCTGTTTTTT. It is translated as CATFSGELFF. The complete variable domain, with remaining parts taken from reference TRBV2 and TRBJ2-2, reads EPEVTQTPSHQVTQMGQEVILRCVPISNHLYFYWYRQILGQKVEFLVSFYNNEISEKSEIFDDQFSVERPDGSNFTLKIRSTKLEDSAMYFCATFSGELFFGEGSRLTVL.

This clonotype was counted once. This chain connects TRBV24-1 to TRBJ2-1, with TRBD2 matching 12 bases. The length of the CDR3 is 16 residues. Germline V gene sequence: CDR1 KGHDR, CDR2 SFDVKD. Trimming at V came to 9 bases and at J to 4 bases, leaving 9 bases not matched to a gene. The CDR3 sequence: CATGMTSGSLYNEQFF. The CDR3, as DNA: TGTGCCACCGGAATGACTAGCGGGAGCCTGTACAATGAGCAGTTCTTC.